Sequencing of this T cell receptor beta chain was carried out in a study of blood T cell repertoires in COVID-19. In the original workflow: Using reference gene primer amplification, nucleated cell counts were estimated. Produced via immunoSEQ multiplex PCR; TCRdb's table is partial and in-frame only. V and J calls and clone size are given by that table; D and trimming were obtained from the DNA. The table shows over 250,000 clones, with roughly 87% occurring only once. V was shortened by 1 base and J by 6 bases, with 19 bases between the two germline ends. The length of the CDR3 is 16 residues. Germline CDR1 and CDR2: SGHVS and FQNEAQ.

Material for sequencing was peripheral blood. V gene TRBV7-8 combines with J gene TRBJ2-7, with D perhaps matching TRBD1 (5 bases). The clonotype comes from a human donor in a cohort sampled during active COVID-19. The CDR3 protein is CASSLDGASLTSEQYF. The CDR3 DNA reads as TGTGCCAGCAGCTTAGATGGGGCGTCCCTCACCTCCGAGCAGTACTTC.